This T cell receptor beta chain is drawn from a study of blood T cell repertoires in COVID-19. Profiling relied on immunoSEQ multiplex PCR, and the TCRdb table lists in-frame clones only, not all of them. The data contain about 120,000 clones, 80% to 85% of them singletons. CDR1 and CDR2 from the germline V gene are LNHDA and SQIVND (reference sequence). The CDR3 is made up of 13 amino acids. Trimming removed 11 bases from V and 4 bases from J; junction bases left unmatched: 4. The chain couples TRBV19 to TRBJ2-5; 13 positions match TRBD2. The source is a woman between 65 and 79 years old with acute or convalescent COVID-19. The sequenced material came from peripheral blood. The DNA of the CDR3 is TGTGCCTCCCGACTAGCGGGGGGAGAGACCCAGTACTTC. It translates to CASRLAGGETQYF.